These 7 T cell receptor beta chains share one sample of origin, sequenced in a study of blood T cell repertoires in COVID-19. Profiling relied on immunoSEQ multiplex PCR, and the TCRdb table lists in-frame clones only, not all of them. The table shows 250,000 to 350,000 clones, with almost 90% occurring only once. The sample comprised peripheral blood. The receptor source for this set is a woman younger than 45 with COVID-19, enrolled during active disease.

This chain joins TRBV5-6 and TRBJ1-2, with D tentatively TRBD1 (6 bases). Germline V CDR1 and CDR2: SGHDT, YYEEEE. The V and J ends lost 4 bases and 4 bases respectively, with 26 bases between them. This CDR3 region has 18 residues. This CDR3 reads CASSPGGGGWSLGYGYTF. The DNA for the CDR3 is TGTGCCAGCAGCCCCGGGGGGGGCGGATGGTCCCTGGGCTATGGCTACACCTTC.

This clone has a handful of counts. The rearrangement joins TRBV7-6 to TRBJ1-3; 8 positions match TRBD1. The CDR3 is 18 amino acids. Germline trimming cut 4 bases from V and 0 bases from J; bases unmatched to any gene: 11. The germline gives CDR1 SGHVS, CDR2 FNYEAQ. The CDR3 loop reads CASSSGAGGASSGNTIYF. The DNA for the CDR3 is TGTGCCAGCAGCTCCGGAGCAGGGGGCGCGAGCTCTGGAAACACCATATATTTT.

The chain uses TRBV4-1 and TRBJ1-4; 7 bases agree with TRBD1. The V gene end was trimmed by 4 bases and the J gene end by 4 bases; junction bases not matched to a gene: 9. The CDR3 runs to 16 residues. Germline V gene sequence: CDR1 MGHRA, CDR2 YSYEKL. This chain's CDR3 is CASSRTPGTVNEKLFF. DNA for the CDR3: TGCGCCAGCAGCCGCACCCCCGGGACAGTTAATGAAAAACTGTTTTTT.

This chain links TRBV10-1 with TRBJ2-5, with 10 bases aligning to TRBD2. Unmatched junction bases numbered 5, after V lost 6 bases and J lost 1 base. Germline CDR1 is WNHNN and CDR2 is SYGVQD (reference sequence). The CDR3 sequence is 15 residues long. For the CDR3, the DNA is TGCGCCAGCAGATTAGCGGGAGGTGGCCAAGAGACCCAGTACTTC. The encoded protein is CASRLAGGGQETQYF.

This clone was picked up one time. The chain employs TRBV11-3 and TRBJ2-3, with 7 nucleotides matching TRBD2. Germline loops: CDR1 SGHNT, CDR2 YENEEA. The CDR3 covers 16 residues. V lost 5 bases to trimming and J lost 2 bases; unmatched junction nucleotides: 10. CDR3: CASSLSGPTVTDTQYF. Here the CDR3 DNA reads TGTGCCAGCAGCCTTAGCGGGCCGACCGTCACAGATACGCAGTATTTT.

This chain connects TRBV2 to TRBJ1-5, with D possibly being TRBD1 (6 bases). Germline V CDR1 and CDR2: SNHLY, FYNNEI. Trimming removed 6 bases from V and 0 bases from J, with 9 bases in between. CDR3 length equals 14 residues. The CDR3 here is CASRGTSSNQPQHF. The DNA of the CDR3 is TGTGCCAGCAGAGGGACAAGTAGCAATCAGCCCCAGCATTTT.

This sequence joins TRBV5-4 and TRBJ2-5; 10 nucleotides agree with TRBD2. Per the germline V gene, CDR1 is SGHNT and CDR2 is YYREEE (reference sequence). V gave up 0 bases and J gave up 5 bases; unmatched junction bases: 4. The CDR3 sequence is 15 residues long. The CDR3 is CASSLGLAGVETQYF. The CDR3 DNA follows: TGTGCCAGCAGCTTGGGGCTAGCGGGAGTTGAGACCCAGTACTTC.